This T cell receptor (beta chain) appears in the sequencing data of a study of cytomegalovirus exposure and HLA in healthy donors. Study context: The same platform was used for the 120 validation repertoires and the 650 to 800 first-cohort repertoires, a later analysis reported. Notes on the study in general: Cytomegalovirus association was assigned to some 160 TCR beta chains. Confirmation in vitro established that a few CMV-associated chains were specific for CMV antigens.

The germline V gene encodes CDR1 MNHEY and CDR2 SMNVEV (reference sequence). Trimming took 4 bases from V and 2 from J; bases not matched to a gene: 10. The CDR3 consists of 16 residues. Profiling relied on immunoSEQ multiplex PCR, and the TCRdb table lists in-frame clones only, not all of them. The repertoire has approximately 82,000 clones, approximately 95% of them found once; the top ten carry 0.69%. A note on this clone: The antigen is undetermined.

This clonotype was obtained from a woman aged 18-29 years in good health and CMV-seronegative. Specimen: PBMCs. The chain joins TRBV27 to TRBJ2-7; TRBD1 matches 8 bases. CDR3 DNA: TGTGCCAGCAGTTCCCCCAGGGGGCCCACACCCTACGAGCAGTACTTC. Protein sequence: CASSSPRGPTPYEQYF.